These T cell receptor beta chains were read from a single sample in a study of T cells in Graves' hyperthyroidism and ophthalmopathy. TCRdb used MiXCR to reprocess the multiplex PCR reads, holding one entry per CDR3 protein. The data contain about 720,000 distinct CDR3 sequences, about 17% of them singletons. Material: blood. The receptors come from a woman aged 50 to 60 with Graves' hyperthyroidism that later progressed to Graves' ophthalmopathy. CDR3s include the opening cysteine and the closing phenylalanine or tryptophan. The order of the fields is D gene, J gene, V gene, clone size, CDR3 DNA, CDR3 protein. A D gene is named only where the DNA matches it firmly. Some rows mark clone size as missing; the rest say once, few, many or name a class of expanded clone.

.	TRBJ2-1	TRBV5-5	many	TGTGCCAGCAGCTTGCCGTTTGGACAGGAGCAGTTCTTC	CASSLPFGQEQFF
.	TRBJ1-5	TRBV12-5	few	TGTGCTAGTGGTTTGGCAGGGTCCCGCAATCAGCCCCAGCATTTT	CASGLAGSRNQPQHF
.	TRBJ2-7	TRBV7-9	few	TGTGCCAGCAGCTTATCAGGGATTACCTACGAGCAGTACTTC	CASSLSGITYEQYF
TRBD1	TRBJ1-1	TRBV7-9	.	TGTGCCAGCAGCTTAGTGGGTTTTAGGGGGCGGTTTCTGAACACTGAAGCTTTCTTT	CASSLVGFRGRFLNTEAFF
.	TRBJ2-1	TRBV7-9	many	TGTGCCAGCAACCGACGCCCCGGGCGGGGCAACTACAATGAGCAGTTCTTC	CASNRRPGRGNYNEQFF
TRBD2	TRBJ2-1	TRBV11-2	many	TGTGCCAGCAGCCCCGGCACTAGCGGAGGACGTGATGAGCAGTTCTTC	CASSPGTSGGRDEQFF
.	TRBJ1-1	TRBV27	many	TGTGCCAGCAGTTTAAAGGGAGGAAAAGCTTTCTTT	CASSLKGGKAFF
.	TRBJ2-3	TRBV3-1	many	TGTGCCAGCAGCCAAGATGTTATGGGCACAGATACGCAGTATTTT	CASSQDVMGTDTQYF
.	TRBJ2-1	TRBV28	many	TGTGCCAGCAGAGTCGAGTCGACGAATGAGCAGTTCTTC	CASRVESTNEQFF
.	TRBJ2-3	TRBV7-2	many	TGTGCCAGCAGCCCATTCCCCGATAGCACAGATACGCAGTATTTT	CASSPFPDSTDTQYF
TRBD1	TRBJ1-1	TRBV7-9	many	TGTGCCAGCAGCTTGGACGATACAGGGGCCGAAGCTTTCTTT	CASSLDDTGAEAFF
TRBD1	TRBJ2-2	TRBV2	.	TGTGCCAGCCTCGACAGGGGGCTTTCCGGGGAGCTGTTTTTT	CASLDRGLSGELFF
.	TRBJ1-6	TRBV30	many	TGTGCCTGGAGTCCAGGAGTTAGAGATTCACCCCTCCACTTT	CAWSPGVRDSPLHF
.	TRBJ2-6	TRBV19	.	TGTGCCAGTAGTATAGTAGGTGCTGGGGCCAACGTCCTGACTTTC	CASSIVGAGANVLTF
TRBD2	TRBJ2-1	TRBV6-1	many	TGTGCCAGCAACCGAGCGGGGGTCAACAATGAGCAGTTCTTC	CASNRAGVNNEQFF
.	TRBJ2-7	TRBV6-4	few	TGTGCCAGCAGTAACTCGGGCCGTCGGACCTACGAGCAGTACTTC	CASSNSGRRTYEQYF
.	TRBJ2-3	TRBV28	.	TGTGCCAGCAGCACTAACCCCACAGATACGCAGTATTTT	CASSTNPTDTQYF
.	TRBJ1-2	TRBV14	.	TGTGCCAGCAGCCGACTTAACGGAGCCTATGGCTACACCTTC	CASSRLNGAYGYTF
TRBD1	TRBJ2-2	TRBV4-1	few	TGCGCCAGCAGCCAGGACCGGGACAGGGGGCTCGTTGGCTCACCCGGGGAGCTGTTTTTT	CASSQDRDRGLVGSPGELFF
TRBD1	TRBJ1-2	TRBV10-3	.	TGTGCCATCGACTCGGGACAGGGGGTTGGCTACACCTTC	CAIDSGQGVGYTF
TRBD1	TRBJ2-7	TRBV12-3/TRBV12-4	many	TGTGCCAGCAATATACCGGGACAGGGGTACGAGCAGTACTTC	CASNIPGQGYEQYF
.	TRBJ1-2	TRBV11-2	few	TGTGCCAGCAGCTTGTCCCAGGCTATGACTAACTATGGCTACACCTTC	CASSLSQAMTNYGYTF
TRBD1	TRBJ1-1	TRBV19	few	TGTGCCAGCGGAAAGGGACAGGGGATAACTGAAGCTTTCTTT	CASGKGQGITEAFF
.	TRBJ1-6	TRBV10-3	few	TGTGCCATCAGTGTGACAGAGAATTCACCCCTCCACTTT	CAISVTENSPLHF
TRBD1	TRBJ2-7	TRBV6-1	.	TGTGCCAGCACTTTACTCGGCGACAGGGGATTCCACGAGCAGTACTTC	CASTLLGDRGFHEQYF
.	TRBJ1-4	TRBV7-8	.	TGTGCCAGCAGCTTACCAGGGATGCTGGGTGAAAAACTGTTTTTT	CASSLPGMLGEKLFF
.	TRBJ2-7	TRBV7-9	.	TGTGCCAGCAGTCCGAGACTAGAGGCCTACGAGCAGTACTTC	CASSPRLEAYEQYF
.	TRBJ1-1	TRBV4-1	.	TGCGCCAGCAGCTACGGCTCTACCACTGAAGCTTTCTTT	CASSYGSTTEAFF
.	TRBJ2-3	TRBV11-2	.	TGTGCCAGTAGTATCGGTGATAGGGCAGATACGCAGTATTTT	CASSIGDRADTQYF
.	TRBJ1-6	TRBV10-3	many	TGTGCCACACGCCTCCGGGACCCCAGATCACCCCTCCACTTT	CATRLRDPRSPLHF
.	TRBJ2-2	TRBV7-2	few	TGTGCCAGCAGCTGGAGGGGGCCAAACACCGGGGAGCTGTTTTTT	CASSWRGPNTGELFF
TRBD2	TRBJ2-1	TRBV19	few	TGTGCCAGTAGTCCCCTAGCGGGGGGCTCCTGGGATGAGCAGTTCTTC	CASSPLAGGSWDEQFF
.	TRBJ2-7	TRBV7-9	many	TGTGCCAGCAGCTTAGGCAGGGGCCTTTACGAGCAGTACTTC	CASSLGRGLYEQYF
.	TRBJ2-2	TRBV6-1	few	TGTGCCAGCAGTCCCACAGGGTTTGTTACCGGGGAGCTGTTTTTT	CASSPTGFVTGELFF
.	TRBJ1-1	TRBV19	.	TGTGCCAGTAGTACCCGGGACGCAGGTACCACTGAAGCTTTCTTT	CASSTRDAGTTEAFF
.	TRBJ1-4	TRBV5-6	few	TGTGCCAGCAGCTTGGTGGGACAAGGGGAAAAACTGTTTTTT	CASSLVGQGEKLFF
.	TRBJ1-5	TRBV6-1	few	TGTGCCAGCAGTGAACCTCGGGGCCTCGGCAATCAGCCCCAGCATTTT	CASSEPRGLGNQPQHF
TRBD2	TRBJ2-5	TRBV29-1	.	TGCAGCGTTGACCTAGCGGGGGCCAACCAAGAGACCCAGTACTTC	CSVDLAGANQETQYF
TRBD1	TRBJ1-1	TRBV11-3	many	TGTGCCAGCAGCTTAGGTCTGACAGGGGACACTGAAGCTTTCTTT	CASSLGLTGDTEAFF
TRBD1	TRBJ2-5	TRBV11-2	many	TGTGCCAGCAGCTTAGCCCGGACAGGGGACCAAGAGACCCAGTACTTC	CASSLARTGDQETQYF
.	TRBJ2-3	TRBV5-4	.	TGTGCCAGCAGCTCACGGACTAGCACAGATACGCAGTATTTT	CASSSRTSTDTQYF
.	TRBJ1-5	TRBV6-5	few	TGTGCCAGCAGTTATCAGGGATTAGGACAGCCCCAGCATTTT	CASSYQGLGQPQHF
.	TRBJ2-5	TRBV7-8	many	TGTGCCAGCAGCCACCCGGCAGGGGATGGTGAGACCCAGTACTTC	CASSHPAGDGETQYF
.	TRBJ1-5	TRBV19	.	TGTGCCAGTAGTGTTACAGGGAACCCGCGCTCTTATAGCAATCAGCCCCAGCATTTT	CASSVTGNPRSYSNQPQHF
.	TRBJ1-3	TRBV29-1	.	TGCAGCGTTGAAGATCCCCAGTCCTCTGGAAACACCATATATTTT	CSVEDPQSSGNTIYF
TRBD2	TRBJ2-1	TRBV2	many	TGTGCCAGCAGAAGAGGACTAGCGCCTGCTACCTACAATGAGCAGTTCTTC	CASRRGLAPATYNEQFF
TRBD2	TRBJ2-1	TRBV11-2	many	TGTGCCAGCAGCTTAAGCGGGGGGGCCAGCAATGAGCAGTTCTTC	CASSLSGGASNEQFF
.	TRBJ1-2	TRBV12-3/TRBV12-4	.	TGTGCCAGCAGTTCTCTACAACTTAACTATGGCTACACCTTC	CASSSLQLNYGYTF
.	TRBJ1-2	TRBV27	many	TGTGCCAGCAGTTTATTATTGGGCAGGGCCTTCTATGGCTACACCTTC	CASSLLLGRAFYGYTF
.	TRBJ2-6	TRBV27	few	TGTGCCAGCAGTTCCATCCGGCACTCTGGGGCCAACGTCCTGACTTTC	CASSSIRHSGANVLTF
.	TRBJ2-5	TRBV20-1	many	TGCAGTGCTAGACTAGCTGAGGTGCAAGAGACCCAGTACTTC	CSARLAEVQETQYF